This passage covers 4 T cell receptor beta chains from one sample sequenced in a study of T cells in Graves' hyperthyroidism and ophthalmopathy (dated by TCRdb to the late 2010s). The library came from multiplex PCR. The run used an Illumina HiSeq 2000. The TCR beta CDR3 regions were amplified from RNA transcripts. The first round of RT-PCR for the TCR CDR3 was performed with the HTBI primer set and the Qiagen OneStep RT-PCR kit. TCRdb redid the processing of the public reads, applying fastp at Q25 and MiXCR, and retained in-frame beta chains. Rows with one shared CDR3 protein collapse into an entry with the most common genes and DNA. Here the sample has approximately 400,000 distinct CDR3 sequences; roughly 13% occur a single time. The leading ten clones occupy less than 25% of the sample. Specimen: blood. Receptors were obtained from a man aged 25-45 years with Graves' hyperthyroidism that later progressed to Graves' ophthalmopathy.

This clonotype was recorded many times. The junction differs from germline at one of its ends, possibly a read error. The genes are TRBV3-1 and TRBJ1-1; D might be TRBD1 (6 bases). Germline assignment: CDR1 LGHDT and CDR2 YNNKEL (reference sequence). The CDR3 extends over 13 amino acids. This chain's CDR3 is CVSSRQDNTEAFF. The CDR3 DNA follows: TGTGTCAGCAGCAGACAGGATAACACTGAAGCTTTCTTT.

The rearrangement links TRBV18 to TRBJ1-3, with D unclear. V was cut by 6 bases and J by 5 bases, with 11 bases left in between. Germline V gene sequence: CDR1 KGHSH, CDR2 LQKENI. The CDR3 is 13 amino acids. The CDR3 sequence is CASSPSTRNTIYF. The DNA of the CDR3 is TGTGCCAGCTCCCCCTCTACCAGAAACACCATATATTTT.

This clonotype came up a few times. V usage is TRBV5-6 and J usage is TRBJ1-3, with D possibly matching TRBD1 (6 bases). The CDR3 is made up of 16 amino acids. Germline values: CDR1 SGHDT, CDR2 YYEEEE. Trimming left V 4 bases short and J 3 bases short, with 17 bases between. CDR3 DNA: TGTGCCAGCAGCCCGTGGGACAAGCCTTTTGGAAACACCATATATTTT. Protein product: CASSPWDKPFGNTIYF.

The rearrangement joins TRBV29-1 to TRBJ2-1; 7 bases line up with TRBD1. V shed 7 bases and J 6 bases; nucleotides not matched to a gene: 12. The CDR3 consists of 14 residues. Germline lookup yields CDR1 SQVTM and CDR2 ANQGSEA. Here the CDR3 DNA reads TGCAGCGGGGCCGGGACAGCGGACTCCAATGAGCAGTTCTTC. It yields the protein CSGAGTADSNEQFF.